Listed below are T cell receptor beta chains from one sample, sequenced in a study of CD8 T cells in ankylosing spondylitis. TCRdb re-called the 5' RACE reads through MiXCR, storing one row per CDR3 protein. Of roughly 130,000 distinct CDR3 sequences in the sample, over 6.5% are singletons; the top ten hold 9% to 15%. Sequenced: blood, either unsorted or a sorted T cell fraction (not recorded which). The source of these receptors is a male donor with ankylosing spondylitis or in good health (not recorded which). CDR3s include the opening cysteine and the closing phenylalanine or tryptophan. Each record gives: D gene, clone size, CDR3 length, V gene, J gene, CDR3 DNA, CDR3 protein. The D gene is left open where the match is weak. Only part of the rows carry a size: once, few, many, or a class if the clone is expanded.

d_gene: -; abundance: many; len: 14; v_gene: TRBV7-3; j_gene: TRBJ1-2; CDR3nt: TGTGCCAGCAGCAATGGGTTGCAGGCATCTGGCTACACCTTC; CDR3aa: CASSNGLQASGYTF
d_gene: -; abundance: many; len: 15; v_gene: TRBV5-1; j_gene: TRBJ1-2; CDR3nt: TGCGCCAGCAGCTTGGCCCCAGTTGGGGCATATGGCTACACCTTC; CDR3aa: CASSLAPVGAYGYTF
d_gene: -; abundance: -; len: 16; v_gene: TRBV30; j_gene: TRBJ1-1; CDR3nt: TGTGCCTGGAGTGTACCCCGGTACCGCGGGCGAACTGAAGCTTTCTTT; CDR3aa: CAWSVPRYRGRTEAFF
d_gene: -; abundance: many; len: 14; v_gene: TRBV5-1; j_gene: TRBJ2-1; CDR3nt: TGCGCCAGCAGCTCGGACTTACCCTACAATGAGCAGTTCTTC; CDR3aa: CASSSDLPYNEQFF
d_gene: TRBD1; abundance: many; len: 15; v_gene: TRBV28; j_gene: TRBJ1-2; CDR3nt: TGTGCCAGCAGCTACGGGACAGGACAAGTTCATGGCTACACCTTC; CDR3aa: CASSYGTGQVHGYTF
d_gene: -; abundance: -; len: 12; v_gene: TRBV30; j_gene: TRBJ2-2; CDR3nt: TGTGCCTGGAGTGATAACACCGGGGAGCTGTTTTTT; CDR3aa: CAWSDNTGELFF
d_gene: -; abundance: many; len: 13; v_gene: TRBV5-6; j_gene: TRBJ2-5; CDR3nt: TGTGCCAGCAGCCTAGAGTGGAGGGAGACCCAGTACTTC; CDR3aa: CASSLEWRETQYF
d_gene: -; abundance: many; len: 15; v_gene: TRBV5-6; j_gene: TRBJ1-1; CDR3nt: TGTGCCAGCAGCTTGTATCCACTTTGGAACACTGAAGCTTTCTTT; CDR3aa: CASSLYPLWNTEAFF
d_gene: -; abundance: many; len: 13; v_gene: TRBV29-1; j_gene: TRBJ1-5; CDR3nt: TGCAGCGTTAAGTTAGTCGGCAATCAGCCCCAGCATTTT; CDR3aa: CSVKLVGNQPQHF
d_gene: -; abundance: many; len: 14; v_gene: TRBV5-1; j_gene: TRBJ2-5; CDR3nt: TGCGCCAGCAGCTTAAGAGGGAACTCAGAGACCCAGTACTTC; CDR3aa: CASSLRGNSETQYF
d_gene: -; abundance: many; len: 16; v_gene: TRBV9; j_gene: TRBJ2-1; CDR3nt: TGTGCCAGCAGCGTAGCTAAAGGGACGGGTTACAATGAGCAGTTCTTC; CDR3aa: CASSVAKGTGYNEQFF
d_gene: -; abundance: few; len: 12; v_gene: TRBV10-3; j_gene: TRBJ1-2; CDR3nt: TGTGCCATCAGCGAGGGGGTAAATGGCTACACCTTC; CDR3aa: CAISEGVNGYTF
d_gene: TRBD2; abundance: -; len: 16; v_gene: TRBV5-1; j_gene: TRBJ2-1; CDR3nt: TGCGCCAGCAGCTTGAGACGGGAGGGCCCTCGGGATGAGCAGTTCTTC; CDR3aa: CASSLRREGPRDEQFF
d_gene: -; abundance: -; len: 16; v_gene: TRBV6-2/TRBV6-3; j_gene: TRBJ1-5; CDR3nt: TGTGCCAGCAGAGATCCACAGGATTATAGCAATCAGCCCCAGCATTTT; CDR3aa: CASRDPQDYSNQPQHF